This TCR beta chain was sequenced in a study of CD8+CD57+ T cells in acquired aplastic anemia. Whole-study context: Each DNA sample taken from sorted CD4+ and CD8+ cells came to 3 to 4 ug on average. Sequencing produced an average of about 9.8 million reads per healthy donor for CD4+ cells. Notes on the study in general: A significant difference in CD8+ Simpson's diversity between patients and controls was not found. Both patients and controls carried the same twenty-nine CD8+ CDR3 sequences.

On this clonotype itself: The antigen remains undetermined.

This CDR3 is 16 amino acids long. V lost 3 bases and J lost 3; bases outside the gene matches: 6. Germline V gene sequence: CDR1 SGHTA, CDR2 FQGTGA. The template used for profiling TCR beta VDJ and CDR3 was genomic DNA. TCRdb redid the calling of the reads with MiXCR, one entry per CDR3 protein. The repertoire consists of some 210,000 distinct CDR3 sequences, with roughly 57% occurring once and the leading ten covering approximately 32%. The sequence was obtained from a human donor in good health. The rearrangement joins TRBV7-3 to TRBJ2-2; 8 nucleotides line up with TRBD2. The sequenced material came from sorted CD4+, CD8+, or CD8+CD57+ T cells (not recorded which) from PBMCs. In DNA form, the CDR3 reads TGTGCCAGCAGCTTCGGCTTAGCGGGATACACCGGGGAGCTGTTTTTT. This codes for CASSFGLAGYTGELFF.